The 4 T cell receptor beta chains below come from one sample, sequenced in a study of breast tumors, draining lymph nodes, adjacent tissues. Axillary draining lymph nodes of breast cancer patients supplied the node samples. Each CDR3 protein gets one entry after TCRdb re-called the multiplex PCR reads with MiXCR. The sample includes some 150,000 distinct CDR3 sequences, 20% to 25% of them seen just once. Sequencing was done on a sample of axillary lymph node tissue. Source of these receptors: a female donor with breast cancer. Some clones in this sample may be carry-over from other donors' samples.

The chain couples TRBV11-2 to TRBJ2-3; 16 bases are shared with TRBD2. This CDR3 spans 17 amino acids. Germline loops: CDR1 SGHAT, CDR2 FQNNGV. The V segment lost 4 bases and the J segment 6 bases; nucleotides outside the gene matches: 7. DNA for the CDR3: TGTGCCAGCAGCTCGGGACTAGCGGGAGGGCCATGGGATACGCAGTATTTT. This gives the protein CASSSGLAGGPWDTQYF.

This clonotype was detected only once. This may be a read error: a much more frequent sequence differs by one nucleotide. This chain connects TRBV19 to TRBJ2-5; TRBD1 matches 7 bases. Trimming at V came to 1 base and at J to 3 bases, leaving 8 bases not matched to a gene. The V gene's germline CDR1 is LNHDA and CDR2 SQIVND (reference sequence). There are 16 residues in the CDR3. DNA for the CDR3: TGTGCCAGTAGTATAGGCCCTACGGACAGGAAAGAGACCCAGTACTTC. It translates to CASSIGPTDRKETQYF.

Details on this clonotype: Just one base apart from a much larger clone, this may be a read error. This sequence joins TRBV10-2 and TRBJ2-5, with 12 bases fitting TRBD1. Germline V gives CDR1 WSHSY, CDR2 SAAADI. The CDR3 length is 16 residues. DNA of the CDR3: TGCGCCAGCTCCCGAACCGGGACAGGGGGCGCGGAGATCCAGTACTTC. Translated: CASSRTGTGGAEIQYF.

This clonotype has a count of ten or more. The CDR3 coding sequence is TGTGCCAGCAGCCAAGACTTACGAAATGAGCAGTTCTTC. It is translated as CASSQDLRNEQFF. The V and J genes are TRBV3-1 and TRBJ2-1; D not resolved. From germline, CDR1 is LGHDT and CDR2 YNNKEL (reference sequence). This CDR3 has 13 residues. V dropped 0 bases and J dropped 7 bases, with 7 bases sitting between them.